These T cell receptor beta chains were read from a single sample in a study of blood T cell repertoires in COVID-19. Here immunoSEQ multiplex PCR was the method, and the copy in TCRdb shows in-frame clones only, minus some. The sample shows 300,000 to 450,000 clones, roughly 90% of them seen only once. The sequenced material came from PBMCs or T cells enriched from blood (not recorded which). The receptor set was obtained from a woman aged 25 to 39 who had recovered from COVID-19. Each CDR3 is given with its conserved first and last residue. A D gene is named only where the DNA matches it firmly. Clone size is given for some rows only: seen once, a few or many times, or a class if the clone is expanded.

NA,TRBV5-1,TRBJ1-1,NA,CASSSGQFSLNTEAFF,TGCGCCAGCAGCTCCGGACAATTTTCCTTGAACACTGAAGCTTTCTTT
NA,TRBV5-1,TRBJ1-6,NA,CASRREGGRGDSPLHF,TGCGCCAGCAGACGGGAGGGGGGCAGGGGAGACTCACCCCTCCACTTT
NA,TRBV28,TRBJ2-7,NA,CASSRGRGKTYEQYF,TGTGCCAGCAGTCGAGGGAGGGGGAAGACCTACGAGCAGTACTTC
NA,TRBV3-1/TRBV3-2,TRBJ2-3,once,CASSQQRSTDTQYF,TGTGCCAGCAGCCAACAGCGTAGCACAGATACGCAGTATTTT
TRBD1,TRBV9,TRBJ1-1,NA,CASSVVGQGTNTEAFF,TGTGCCAGCAGTGTAGTCGGACAGGGCACGAACACTGAAGCTTTCTTT
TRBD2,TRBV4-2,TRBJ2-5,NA,CASSQDRSGGQETQYF,TGTGCCAGCAGCCAAGACAGGAGCGGGGGACAAGAGACCCAGTACTTC
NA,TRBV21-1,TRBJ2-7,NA,CASSKALFRDRWDYEQYF,TGTGCCAGCAGCAAAGCGCTTTTCCGGGACAGGTGGGACTACGAGCAGTACTTC
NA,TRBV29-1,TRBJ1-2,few,CSVGSAGPRGYGYTF,TGCAGCGTTGGGTCCGCAGGACCTCGGGGCTATGGCTACACCTTC
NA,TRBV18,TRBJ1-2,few,CASSPRGAGYYGYTF,TGTGCCAGCTCACCCCGGGGGGCAGGCTACTATGGCTACACCTTC
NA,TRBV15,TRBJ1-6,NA,CATSGRRGANRNSPLHF,TGTGCCACCAGCGGCCGCCGGGGGGCGAATAGAAATTCACCCCTCCACTTT
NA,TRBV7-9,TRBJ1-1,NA,CASSGGGFTEAFF,TGTGCCAGCAGTGGCGGGGGGTTCACTGAAGCTTTCTTT
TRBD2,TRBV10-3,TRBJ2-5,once,CAIRTSGPGETQYF,TGTGCCATCAGGACTAGCGGGCCTGGGGAGACCCAGTACTTC
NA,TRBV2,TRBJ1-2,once,CASSGGGKTYGYTF,TGTGCCAGCAGTGGCGGGGGGAAAACCTATGGCTACACCTTC
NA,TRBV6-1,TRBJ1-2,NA,CASSDRRRANYGYTF,TGTGCCAGCAGTGATAGGCGGCGAGCTAACTATGGCTACACCTTC
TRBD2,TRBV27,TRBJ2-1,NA,CASSLMTSGGFNEQFF,TGTGCCAGCAGTTTAATGACTAGCGGGGGGTTCAATGAGCAGTTCTTC
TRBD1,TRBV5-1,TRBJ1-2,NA,CASSGDGQGGYGYTF,TGCGCCAGCAGCGGAGATGGACAGGGAGGTTATGGCTACACCTTC
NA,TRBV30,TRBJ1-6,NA,CAWTGLAEGPLHF,TGTGCCTGGACGGGACTGGCCGAGGGGCCCCTCCACTTT
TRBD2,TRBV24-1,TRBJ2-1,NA,CATSLGGAGNEQFF,TGTGCCACCAGTCTCGGGGGGGCGGGTAATGAGCAGTTCTTC
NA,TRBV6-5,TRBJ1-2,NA,CASSYSAGRDGYTF,TGTGCCAGCAGTTACTCGGCAGGGAGGGATGGCTACACCTTC
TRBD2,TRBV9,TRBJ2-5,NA,CASSVGGSGVQETQYF,TGTGCCAGCAGCGTCGGGGGTAGCGGGGTCCAAGAGACCCAGTACTTC
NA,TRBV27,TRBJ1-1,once,CASTGGRMNTEAFF,TGTGCCAGCACCGGGGGGCGGATGAACACTGAAGCTTTCTTT
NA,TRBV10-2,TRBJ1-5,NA,CASSESGGYSNQPQHF,TGCGCCAGCAGTGAGTCCGGGGGGTATAGCAATCAGCCCCAGCATTTT
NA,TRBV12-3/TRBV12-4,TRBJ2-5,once,CASSLASQETQYF,TGTGCCAGCAGTTTAGCTTCACAAGAGACCCAGTACTTC
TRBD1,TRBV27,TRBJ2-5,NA,CASSSGTGGLSRTQYF,TGTGCCAGCAGTTCCGGGACAGGCGGACTTTCTAGGACCCAGTACTTC
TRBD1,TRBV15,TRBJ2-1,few,CATSSWTGEIEQFF,TGTGCCACCAGCAGCTGGACAGGGGAGATCGAGCAGTTCTTC
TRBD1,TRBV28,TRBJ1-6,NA,CASSPGGGSSYNSPLHF,TGTGCCAGCAGCCCAGGGGGTGGGAGCTCCTATAATTCACCCCTCCACTTT
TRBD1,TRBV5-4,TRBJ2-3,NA,CASSLTGGALDTQYF,TGTGCCAGCAGCCTAACAGGGGGCGCGTTGGATACGCAGTATTTT
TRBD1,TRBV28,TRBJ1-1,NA,CASRDRGRSTEAFF,TGTGCCAGCAGAGACAGGGGTAGGTCCACTGAAGCTTTCTTT
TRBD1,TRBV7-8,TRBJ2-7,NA,CASSSGRDRRAYEQYF,TGTGCCAGCAGCTCGGGCCGGGACAGGCGGGCCTACGAGCAGTACTTC
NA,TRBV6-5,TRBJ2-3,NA,CASSTTPTGTDTQYF,TGTGCCAGCAGTACGACCCCGACAGGCACAGATACGCAGTATTTT
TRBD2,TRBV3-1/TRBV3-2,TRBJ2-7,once,CASSQGAGDLGEQYF,TGTGCCAGCAGCCAGGGAGCGGGGGACTTAGGCGAGCAGTACTTC
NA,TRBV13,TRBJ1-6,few,CASSHGGAVSYNSPLHF,TGTGCCAGCAGCCACGGGGGGGCAGTATCTTATAATTCACCCCTCCACTTT
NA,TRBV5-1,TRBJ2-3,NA,CASSWGRSPSTDTQYF,TGCGCCAGCAGCTGGGGGCGCAGCCCTAGCACAGATACGCAGTATTTT
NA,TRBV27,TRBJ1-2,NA,CASSTLQGPIYGYTF,TGTGCCAGCAGTACCTTACAGGGTCCCATCTATGGCTACACCTTC
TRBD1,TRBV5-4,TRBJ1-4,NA,CASSPGTDPNEKLFF,TGTGCCAGCAGCCCTGGGACAGATCCTAATGAAAAACTGTTTTTT
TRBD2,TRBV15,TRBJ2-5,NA,CATSPPRGEETQYF,TGTGCCACCAGCCCCCCGCGGGGGGAAGAGACCCAGTACTTC
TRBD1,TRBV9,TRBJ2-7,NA,CASSVGQGWNEQYF,TGTGCCAGCAGCGTAGGACAGGGATGGAACGAGCAGTACTTC
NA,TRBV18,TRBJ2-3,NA,CASSLRRGITDTQYF,TGTGCCAGCTCACTCCGCAGGGGAATCACAGATACGCAGTATTTT
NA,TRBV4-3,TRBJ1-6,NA,CASSQEGGHSPLHF,TGCGCCAGCAGCCAAGAGGGAGGCCATTCACCCCTCCACTTT
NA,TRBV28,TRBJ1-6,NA,CASSLAAANSPLHF,TGTGCCAGCAGTTTAGCGGCCGCCAATTCACCCCTCCACTTT
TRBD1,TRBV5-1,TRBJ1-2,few,CASSFTGGSYGYTF,TGCGCCAGCAGTTTTACAGGGGGCAGTTACGGCTACACCTTC
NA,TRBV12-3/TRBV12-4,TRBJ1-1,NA,CASRPTANTEAFF,TGTGCCAGCAGACCGACAGCTAACACTGAAGCTTTCTTT
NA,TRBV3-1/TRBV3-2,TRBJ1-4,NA,CASSREGVANEKLFF,TGTGCCAGCAGCCGGGAGGGCGTAGCTAATGAAAAACTGTTTTTT
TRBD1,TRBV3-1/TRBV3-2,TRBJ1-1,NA,CASSLQGFQNTEAFF,TGTGCCAGCAGCTTACAGGGGTTTCAGAACACTGAAGCTTTCTTT
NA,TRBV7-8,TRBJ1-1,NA,CASSLAVGGRVVNTEAFF,TGTGCCAGCAGCTTAGCGGTGGGGGGGCGAGTGGTGAACACTGAAGCTTTCTTT
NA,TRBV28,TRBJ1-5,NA,CASSYWGDYSNQPQHF,TGTGCCAGCAGTTACTGGGGCGATTATAGCAATCAGCCCCAGCATTTT
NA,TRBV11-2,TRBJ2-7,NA,CASSPRTAPLSYEQYF,TGTGCCAGCAGCCCAAGGACAGCGCCCCTCTCGTACGAGCAGTACTTC
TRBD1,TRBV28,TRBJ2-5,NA,CASSLRQGAGETQYF,TGTGCCAGCAGTCTTCGACAGGGGGCCGGAGAGACCCAGTACTTC
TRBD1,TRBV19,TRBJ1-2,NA,CASSQGADYGYTF,TGTGCCAGTAGTCAGGGGGCTGACTATGGCTACACCTTC
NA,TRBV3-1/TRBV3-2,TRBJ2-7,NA,CASSHGERRGTYEQYF,TGTGCCAGCAGCCACGGAGAAAGGAGGGGAACCTACGAGCAGTACTTC
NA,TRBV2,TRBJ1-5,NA,CASSKDSSNQPQHF,TGTGCCAGCAGTAAAGACAGCAGCAATCAGCCCCAGCATTTT
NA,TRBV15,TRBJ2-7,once,CATSRDPREQYF,TGTGCCACCAGCAGAGATCCGAGGGAGCAGTACTTC
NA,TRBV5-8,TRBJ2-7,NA,CASSLGEAGAYEQYF,TGTGCCAGCAGCTTAGGGGAAGCGGGTGCCTACGAGCAGTACTTC
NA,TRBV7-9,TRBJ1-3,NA,CASRQQIGNTIYF,TGTGCCAGCAGACAACAGATTGGAAACACCATATATTTT
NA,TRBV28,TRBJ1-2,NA,CASSSTGGSGYTF,TGTGCCAGCAGTTCCACAGGCGGCAGTGGCTACACCTTC
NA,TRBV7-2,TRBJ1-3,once,CASSSQTGRSGNTIYF,TGTGCCAGCAGCTCCCAGACAGGCCGCTCTGGAAACACCATATATTTT
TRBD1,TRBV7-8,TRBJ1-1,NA,CASSWTGFGNTEAFF,TGTGCCAGCAGCTGGACAGGGTTTGGGAACACTGAAGCTTTCTTT
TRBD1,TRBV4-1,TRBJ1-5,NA,CASSQPGGSNQPQHF,TGCGCCAGCAGCCAACCAGGGGGCAGCAATCAGCCCCAGCATTTT
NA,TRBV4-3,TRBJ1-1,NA,CASSPSTGTGEAFF,TGCGCCAGCAGCCCCTCAACAGGGACGGGTGAAGCTTTCTTT
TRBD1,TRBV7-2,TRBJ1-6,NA,CASSLRTGASPLHF,TGTGCCAGCAGCTTAAGGACAGGGGCCTCACCCCTCCACTTT